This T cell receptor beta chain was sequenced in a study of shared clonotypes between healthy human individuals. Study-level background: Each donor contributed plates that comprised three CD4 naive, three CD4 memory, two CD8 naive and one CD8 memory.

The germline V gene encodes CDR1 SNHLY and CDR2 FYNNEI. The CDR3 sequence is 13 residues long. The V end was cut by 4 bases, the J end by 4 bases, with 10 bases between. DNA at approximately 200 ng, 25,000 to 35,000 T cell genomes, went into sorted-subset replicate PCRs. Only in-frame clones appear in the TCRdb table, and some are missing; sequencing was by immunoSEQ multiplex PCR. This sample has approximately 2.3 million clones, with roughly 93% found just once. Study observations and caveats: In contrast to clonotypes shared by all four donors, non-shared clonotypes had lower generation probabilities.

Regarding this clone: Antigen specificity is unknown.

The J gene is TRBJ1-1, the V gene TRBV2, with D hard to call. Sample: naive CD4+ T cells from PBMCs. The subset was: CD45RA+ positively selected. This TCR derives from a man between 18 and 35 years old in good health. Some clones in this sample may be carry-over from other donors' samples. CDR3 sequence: CASSGEMGTEAFF. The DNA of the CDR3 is TGTGCCAGCAGTGGGGAAATGGGCACTGAAGCTTTCTTT. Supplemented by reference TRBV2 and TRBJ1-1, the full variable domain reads EPEVTQTPSHQVTQMGQEVILRCVPISNHLYFYWYRQILGQKVEFLVSFYNNEISEKSEIFDDQFSVERPDGSNFTLKIRSTKLEDSAMYFCASSGEMGTEAFFGQGTRLTVV.